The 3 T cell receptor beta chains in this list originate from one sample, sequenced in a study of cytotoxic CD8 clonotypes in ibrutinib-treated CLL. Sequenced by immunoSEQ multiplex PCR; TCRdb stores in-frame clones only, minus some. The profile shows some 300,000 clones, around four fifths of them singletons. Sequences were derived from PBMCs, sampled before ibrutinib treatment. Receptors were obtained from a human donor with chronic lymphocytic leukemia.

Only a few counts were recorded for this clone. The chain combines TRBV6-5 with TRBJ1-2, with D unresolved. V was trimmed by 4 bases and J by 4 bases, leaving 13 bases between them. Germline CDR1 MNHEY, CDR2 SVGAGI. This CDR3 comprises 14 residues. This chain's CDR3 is CASSSDSSFYGYTF. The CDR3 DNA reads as TGTGCCAGCAGTTCCGACTCCTCCTTCTATGGCTACACCTTC.

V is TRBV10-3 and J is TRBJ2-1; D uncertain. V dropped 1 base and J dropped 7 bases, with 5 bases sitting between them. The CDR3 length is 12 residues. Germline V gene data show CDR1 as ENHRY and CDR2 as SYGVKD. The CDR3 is CAISEFTNEQFF. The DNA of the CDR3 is TGTGCCATCAGTGAGTTTACAAATGAGCAGTTCTTC.

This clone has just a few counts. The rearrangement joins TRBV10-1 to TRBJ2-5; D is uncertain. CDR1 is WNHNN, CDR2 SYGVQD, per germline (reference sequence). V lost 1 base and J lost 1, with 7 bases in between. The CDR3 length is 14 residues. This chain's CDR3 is CASSELVAQETQYF. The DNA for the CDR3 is TGCGCCAGCAGTGAGTTGGTAGCCCAAGAGACCCAGTACTTC.